This passage covers 5 T cell receptor beta chains from one sample sequenced in a study of T cells in Graves' hyperthyroidism and ophthalmopathy. The source material, RNA transcripts, was used to amplify TCR beta CDR3 regions. TCR CDR3 underwent first-round RT-PCR with the HTBI primer set. TCRdb analysed the multiplex PCR reads with MiXCR anew, one entry per CDR3 protein. The repertoire holds about 400,000 distinct CDR3 sequences, with 14% to 15% as singletons. Specimen: blood. The receptors were gathered from a woman aged 25 to 45 with Graves' hyperthyroidism.

The chain has TRBV20-1 and TRBJ1-6; D unresolved. The germline gives CDR1 DFQATT, CDR2 SNEGSKA (reference sequence). Trimming took 0 bases from V and 0 from J, leaving 6 bases between them. The CDR3 loop spans 15 amino acids. The CDR3, as DNA: TGCAGTGCTAGAGAAAAGAGCTCCTATAATTCACCCCTCCACTTT. It translates to CSAREKSSYNSPLHF.

A word on this clonotype: Germline is not matched at one junction end, which may reflect a read error. DNA for the CDR3: TGTGCCAGCGGCCAACTAGGAGGTAGCGGGAGCACAGATACGCAGTATTTT. Amino acid sequence: CASGQLGGSGSTDTQYF. The chain couples TRBV14 to TRBJ2-3, with TRBD2 matching 7 bases. CDR1 is SGHDN, CDR2 FVKESK, per germline. CDR3 length equals 17 residues.

This clonotype was seen ten or more times. CDR3 region: CAWTGYNEQFF. Written as DNA, the CDR3 is TGTGCCTGGACAGGGTACAATGAGCAGTTCTTC. The V and J genes are TRBV30 and TRBJ2-1; D is possibly TRBD1 (5 bases). V lost 4 bases, J lost 4 bases, and 5 bases lay in between. The CDR3 totals 11 residues. Germline V lookup: CDR1 GTSNPN, CDR2 SVGIG (reference sequence).

This clonotype was observed at least ten times. The chain has TRBV18 and TRBJ1-1, with a tentative D call TRBD1 (6 bases). This CDR3 is built from 16 residues. CDR1 and CDR2 from the germline V gene are KGHSH and LQKENI. With 0 bases removed from V and 1 base from J, the gap between germline ends came to 12 bases. In nucleotides, the CDR3 is TGTGCCAGCTCACCACCCCAGGGGTCGGGGAACACTGAAGCTTTCTTT. As protein: CASSPPQGSGNTEAFF.

This clonotype was detected only a few times. The chain employs TRBV7-8 and TRBJ1-5; the D is unclear. This CDR3 comprises 15 residues. The ends were cut back, 4 bases at V and 6 bases at J, with 16 bases in the middle. Germline-derived CDR1 and CDR2 are SGHVS and FQNEAQ. The CDR3: CASSSLGKGGQPQHF. DNA of the CDR3: TGTGCCAGCAGCTCCCTCGGGAAGGGAGGTCAGCCCCAGCATTTT.